The T cell receptor (beta chain) under discussion was sequenced for a study of blood T cells in healthy people across ages. Study-wide findings and caveats: Significant beta diversity loss was already apparent by age roughly 38, declining roughly linearly.

Next came a second PCR, run for about 6 to 11 cycles, which used a sample-barcoded 5' primer along with a J-beta primer mix. TCRdb processed the 5' RACE reads anew with MiXCR; each CDR3 protein has one entry. The top ten hold under 4% of the sample, which has about 800,000 distinct CDR3 sequences, 20% to 30% seen once. To note about this clonotype: Antigen specificity is unknown.

Peripheral blood samples of 9 to 10 milliliters were drawn from each donor. The CDR3 length is 14 residues. Germline loops: CDR1 SGDLS, CDR2 YYNGEE. V lost 1 base and J lost 7; bases outside the gene matches: 6. The same data also went into a second study, on T cells of mothers and their children. That study adds: Versus unrelated pairs, overlap was slightly higher in related mother-child pairs, without reaching significance.

The chain combines TRBV9 with TRBJ1-2; 8 bases are a match to TRBD1. This receptor was taken from a boy aged 5-17 years in good health. Material: blood. The CDR3 DNA is TGTGCCAGCAGCGTAACTGGGCAGGGGGCTGGCTACACCTTC. Protein: CASSVTGQGAGYTF.